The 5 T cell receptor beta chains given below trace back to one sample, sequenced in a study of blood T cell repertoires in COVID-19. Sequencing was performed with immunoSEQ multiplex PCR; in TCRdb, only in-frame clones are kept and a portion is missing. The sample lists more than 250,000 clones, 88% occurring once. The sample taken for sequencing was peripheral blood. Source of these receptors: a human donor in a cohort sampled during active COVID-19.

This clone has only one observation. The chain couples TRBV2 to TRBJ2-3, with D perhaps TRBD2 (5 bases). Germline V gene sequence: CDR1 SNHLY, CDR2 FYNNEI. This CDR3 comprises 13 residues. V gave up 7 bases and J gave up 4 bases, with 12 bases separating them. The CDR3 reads CASITSLADTQYF. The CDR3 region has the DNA TGTGCCAGCATTACTAGTTTAGCAGATACGCAGTATTTT.

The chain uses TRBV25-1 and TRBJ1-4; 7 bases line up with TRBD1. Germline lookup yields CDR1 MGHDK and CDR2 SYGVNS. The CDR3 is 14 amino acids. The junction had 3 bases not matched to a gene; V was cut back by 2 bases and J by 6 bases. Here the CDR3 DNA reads TGTGCCAGCAGTGAAAGGACAGGTTATGAAAAACTGTTTTTT. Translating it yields CASSERTGYEKLFF.

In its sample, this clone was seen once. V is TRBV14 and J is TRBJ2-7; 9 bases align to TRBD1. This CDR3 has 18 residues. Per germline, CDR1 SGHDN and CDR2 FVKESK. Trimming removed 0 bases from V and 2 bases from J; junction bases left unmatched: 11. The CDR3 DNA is TGTGCCAGCAGCCAAGATCATTGGGACAGGGCCGTAGCCTACGAGCAGTACTTC. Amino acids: CASSQDHWDRAVAYEQYF.

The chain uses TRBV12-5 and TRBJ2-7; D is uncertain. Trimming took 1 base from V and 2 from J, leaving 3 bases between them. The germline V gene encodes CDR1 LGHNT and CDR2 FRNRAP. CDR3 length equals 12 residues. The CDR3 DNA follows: TGTGCTAGTGGTTTGGGGCCCTACGAGCAGTACTTC. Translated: CASGLGPYEQYF.

CDR3 region: CASSMGLAGVTDTQYF. CDR3 in DNA: TGTGCCAGCTCAATGGGACTAGCGGGGGTCACAGATACGCAGTATTTT. The chain couples TRBV27 to TRBJ2-3; TRBD2 agrees at 14 bases. This CDR3 is 16 amino acids long. The J segment lost 2 bases and the V segment lost 8 bases, leaving 6 bases of the junction unmatched. Looked up from germline, CDR1 is MNHEY and CDR2 is SMNVEV (reference sequence).